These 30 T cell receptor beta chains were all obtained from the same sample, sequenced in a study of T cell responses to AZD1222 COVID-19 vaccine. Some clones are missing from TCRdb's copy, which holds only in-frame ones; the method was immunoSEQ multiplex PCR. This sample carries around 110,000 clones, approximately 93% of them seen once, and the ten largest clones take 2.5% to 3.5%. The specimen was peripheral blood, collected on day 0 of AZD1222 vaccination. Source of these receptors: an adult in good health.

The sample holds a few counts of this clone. This CDR3 is CASTPRDRGWVNYGYTF. The CDR3 bases are TGTGCCAGCACTCCCCGGGACAGGGGATGGGTAAACTATGGCTACACCTTC. The chain has TRBV2 and TRBJ1-2; 10 bases are shared with TRBD1. After removal of 7 bases from V and 2 bases from J, the junction contained 13 bases not matched to a gene. The germline V gene has CDR1 SNHLY and CDR2 FYNNEI. This CDR3 spans 17 amino acids.

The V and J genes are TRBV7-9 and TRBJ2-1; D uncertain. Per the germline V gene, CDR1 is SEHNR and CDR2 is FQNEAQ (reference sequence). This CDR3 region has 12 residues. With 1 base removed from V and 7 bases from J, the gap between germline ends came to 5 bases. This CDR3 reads CASSLGWNEQFF. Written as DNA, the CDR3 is TGTGCCAGCAGCTTAGGGTGGAATGAGCAGTTCTTC.

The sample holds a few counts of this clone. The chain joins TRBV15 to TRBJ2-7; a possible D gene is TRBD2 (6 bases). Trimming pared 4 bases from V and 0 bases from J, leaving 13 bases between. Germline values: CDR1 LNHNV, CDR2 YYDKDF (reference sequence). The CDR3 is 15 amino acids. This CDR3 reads CATSIGRDTSYEQYF. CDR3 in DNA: TGTGCCACCAGCATCGGGCGGGATACCTCCTACGAGCAGTACTTC.

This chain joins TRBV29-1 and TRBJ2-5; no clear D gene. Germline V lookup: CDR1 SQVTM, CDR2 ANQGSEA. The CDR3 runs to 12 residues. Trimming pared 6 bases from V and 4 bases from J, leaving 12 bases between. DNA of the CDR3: TGCAGCGTAAACCCGGGTGGAGAGACCCAGTACTTC. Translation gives CSVNPGGETQYF.

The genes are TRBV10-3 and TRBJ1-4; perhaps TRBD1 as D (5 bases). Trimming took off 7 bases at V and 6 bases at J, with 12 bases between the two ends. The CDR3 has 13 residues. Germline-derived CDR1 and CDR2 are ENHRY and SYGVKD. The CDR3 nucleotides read TGTGCCATCAAGGAGGGAGGGGATGAAAAACTGTTTTTT. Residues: CAIKEGGDEKLFF.

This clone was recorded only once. The CDR3 sequence: CASSEFQGEGKETQYF. CDR3 DNA sequence: TGCGCCAGCAGTGAGTTTCAGGGGGAGGGTAAAGAGACCCAGTACTTC. The gene calls are TRBV10-1 and TRBJ2-5; D is perhaps TRBD1 or TRBD2 (7 bases each). V lost 1 base, J lost 3 bases, and 15 bases lay in between. Per the germline V gene, CDR1 is WNHNN and CDR2 is SYGVQD (reference sequence). The CDR3 has 16 residues.

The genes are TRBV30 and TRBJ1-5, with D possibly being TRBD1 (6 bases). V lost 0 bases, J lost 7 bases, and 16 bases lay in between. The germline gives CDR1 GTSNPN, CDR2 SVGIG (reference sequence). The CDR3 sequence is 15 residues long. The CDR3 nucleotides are TGTGCCTGGAGTGTACGTTCGGGGGGGGGCCAGCCCCAGCATTTT. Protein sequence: CAWSVRSGGGQPQHF.

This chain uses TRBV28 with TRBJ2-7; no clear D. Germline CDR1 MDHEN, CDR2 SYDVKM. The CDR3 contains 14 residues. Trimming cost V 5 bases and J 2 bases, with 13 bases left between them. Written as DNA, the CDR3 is TGTGCCAGCAGTCGACGGCGGCTACCCTACGAGCAGTACTTC. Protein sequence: CASSRRRLPYEQYF. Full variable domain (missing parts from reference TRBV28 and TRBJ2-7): DVKVTQSSRYLVKRTGEKVFLECVQDMDHENMFWYRQDPGLGLRLIYFSYDVKMKEKGDIPEGYSVSREKKERFSLILESASTNQTSMYLCASSRRRLPYEQYFGPGTRLTVT.

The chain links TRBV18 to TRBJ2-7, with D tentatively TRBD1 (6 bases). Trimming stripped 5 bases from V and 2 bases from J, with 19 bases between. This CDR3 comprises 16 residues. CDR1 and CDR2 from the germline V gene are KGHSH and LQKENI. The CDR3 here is CASSSYQGRVTYEQYF. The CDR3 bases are TGTGCCAGCTCATCCTATCAGGGGCGAGTAACCTACGAGCAGTACTTC.

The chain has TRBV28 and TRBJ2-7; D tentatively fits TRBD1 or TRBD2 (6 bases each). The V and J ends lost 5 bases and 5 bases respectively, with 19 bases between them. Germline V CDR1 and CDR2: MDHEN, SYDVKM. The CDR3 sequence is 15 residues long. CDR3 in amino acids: CASSPTGARLDEQYF. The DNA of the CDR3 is TGTGCCAGCAGTCCGACGGGGGCGCGGCTGGACGAGCAGTACTTC.

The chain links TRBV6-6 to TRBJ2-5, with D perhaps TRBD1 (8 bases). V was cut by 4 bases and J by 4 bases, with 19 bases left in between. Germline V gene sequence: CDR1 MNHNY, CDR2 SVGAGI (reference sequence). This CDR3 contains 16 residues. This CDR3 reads CASSSQGGGGRETQYF. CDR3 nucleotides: TGTGCCAGCAGTTCACAGGGGGGTGGCGGGAGAGAGACCCAGTACTTC.

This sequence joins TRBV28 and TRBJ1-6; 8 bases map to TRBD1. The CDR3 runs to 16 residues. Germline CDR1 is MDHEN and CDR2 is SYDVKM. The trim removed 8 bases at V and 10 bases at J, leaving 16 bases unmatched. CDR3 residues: CASRLPGRGRWSPLHF. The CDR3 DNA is TGTGCCAGCCGCCTCCCCGGCAGGGGGCGATGGTCACCCCTCCACTTT.

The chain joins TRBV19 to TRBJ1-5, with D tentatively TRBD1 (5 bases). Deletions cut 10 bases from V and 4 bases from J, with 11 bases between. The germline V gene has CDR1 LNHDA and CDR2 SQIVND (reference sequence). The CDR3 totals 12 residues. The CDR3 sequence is CAIGTGNQPQHF. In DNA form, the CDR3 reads TGTGCCATAGGGACGGGGAATCAGCCCCAGCATTTT.

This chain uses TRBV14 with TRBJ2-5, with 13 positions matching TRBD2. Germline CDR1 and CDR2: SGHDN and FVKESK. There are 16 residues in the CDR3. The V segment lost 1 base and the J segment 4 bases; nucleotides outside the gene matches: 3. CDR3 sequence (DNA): TGTGCCAGCAGCCAAGGGACTAGCGGGAGAGGAGAGACCCAGTACTTC. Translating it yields CASSQGTSGRGETQYF.

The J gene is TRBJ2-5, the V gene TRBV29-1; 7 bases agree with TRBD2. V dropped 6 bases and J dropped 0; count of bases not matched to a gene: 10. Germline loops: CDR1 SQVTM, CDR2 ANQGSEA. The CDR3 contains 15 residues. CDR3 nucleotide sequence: TGCAGCGTGGCCCCTAGCGGAGGGTACCAAGAGACCCAGTACTTC. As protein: CSVAPSGGYQETQYF.

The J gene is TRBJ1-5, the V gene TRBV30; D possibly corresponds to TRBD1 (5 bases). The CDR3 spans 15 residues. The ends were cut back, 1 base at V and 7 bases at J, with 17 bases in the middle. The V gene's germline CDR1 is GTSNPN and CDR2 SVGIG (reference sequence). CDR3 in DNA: TGTGCCTGGAGTGCCGATTCAGGGCAACGGCAGCCCCAGCATTTT. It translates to CAWSADSGQRQPQHF.

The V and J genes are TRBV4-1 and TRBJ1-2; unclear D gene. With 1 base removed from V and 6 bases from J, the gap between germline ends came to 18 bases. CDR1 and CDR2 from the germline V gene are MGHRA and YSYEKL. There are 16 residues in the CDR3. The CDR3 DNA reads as TGCGCCAGCAGCCAAGCTCCTGCCCTGGGGTATAATGGCTACACCTTC. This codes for CASSQAPALGYNGYTF.

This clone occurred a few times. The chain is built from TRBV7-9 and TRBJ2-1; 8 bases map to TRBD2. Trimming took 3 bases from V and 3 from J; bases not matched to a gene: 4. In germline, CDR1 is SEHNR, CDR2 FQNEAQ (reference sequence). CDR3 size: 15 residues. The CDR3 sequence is CASSFSGLGYNEQFF. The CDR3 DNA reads TGTGCCAGCAGCTTTTCGGGACTAGGCTACAATGAGCAGTTCTTC. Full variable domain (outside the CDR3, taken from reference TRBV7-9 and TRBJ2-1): DTGVSQNPRHKITKRGQNVTFRCDPISEHNRLYWYRQTLGQGPEFLTYFQNEAQLEKSRLLSDRFSAERPKGSFSTLEIQRTEQGDSAMYLCASSFSGLGYNEQFFGPGTRLTVL.

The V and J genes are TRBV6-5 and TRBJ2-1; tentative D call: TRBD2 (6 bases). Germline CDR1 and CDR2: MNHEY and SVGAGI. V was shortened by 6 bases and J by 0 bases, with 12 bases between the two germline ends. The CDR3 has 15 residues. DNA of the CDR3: TGTGCCAGCAGCCCGGGGGAGAGCTCCTACAATGAGCAGTTCTTC. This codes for CASSPGESSYNEQFF.

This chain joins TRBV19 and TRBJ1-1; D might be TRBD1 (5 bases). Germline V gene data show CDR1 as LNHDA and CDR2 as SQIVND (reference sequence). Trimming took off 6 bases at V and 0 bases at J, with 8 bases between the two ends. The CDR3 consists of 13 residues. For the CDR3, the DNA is TGTGCCAGTAGGGGAGGGGTGAACACTGAAGCTTTCTTT. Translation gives CASRGGVNTEAFF.

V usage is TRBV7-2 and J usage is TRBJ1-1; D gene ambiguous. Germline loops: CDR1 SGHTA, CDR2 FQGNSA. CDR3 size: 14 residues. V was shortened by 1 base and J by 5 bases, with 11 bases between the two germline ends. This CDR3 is CASSLEATYTEAFF. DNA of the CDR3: TGTGCCAGCAGCTTAGAAGCCACCTATACTGAAGCTTTCTTT.

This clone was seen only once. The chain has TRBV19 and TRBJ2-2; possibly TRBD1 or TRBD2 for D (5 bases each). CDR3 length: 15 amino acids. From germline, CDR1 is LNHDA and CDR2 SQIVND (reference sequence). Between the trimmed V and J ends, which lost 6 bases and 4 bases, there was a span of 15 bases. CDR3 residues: CASRERVRVTGELFF. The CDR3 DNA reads TGTGCCAGTAGAGAGAGGGTCAGGGTCACCGGGGAGCTGTTTTTT.

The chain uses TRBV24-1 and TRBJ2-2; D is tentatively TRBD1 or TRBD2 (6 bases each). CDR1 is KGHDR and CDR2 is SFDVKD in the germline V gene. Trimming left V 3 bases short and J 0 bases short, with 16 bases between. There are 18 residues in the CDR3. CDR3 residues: CATSDPQGGVANTGELFF. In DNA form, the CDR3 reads TGTGCCACCAGTGATCCACAGGGAGGAGTCGCGAACACCGGGGAGCTGTTTTTT.

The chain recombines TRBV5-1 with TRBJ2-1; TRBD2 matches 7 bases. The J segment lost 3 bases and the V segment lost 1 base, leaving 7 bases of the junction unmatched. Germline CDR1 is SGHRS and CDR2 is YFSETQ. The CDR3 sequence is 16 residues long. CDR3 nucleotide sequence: TGCGCCAGCAGCTTGTCTCTAGCGGCCGACTACAATGAGCAGTTCTTC. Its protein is CASSLSLAADYNEQFF.

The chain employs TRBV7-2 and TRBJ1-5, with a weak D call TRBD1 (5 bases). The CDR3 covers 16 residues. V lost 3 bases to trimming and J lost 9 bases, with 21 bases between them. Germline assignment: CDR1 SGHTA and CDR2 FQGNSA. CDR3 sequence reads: CASSFRGAGGTRPQHF. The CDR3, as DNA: TGTGCCAGCAGCTTTAGGGGTGCCGGGGGTACAAGGCCCCAGCATTTT. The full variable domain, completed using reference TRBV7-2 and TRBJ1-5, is GAGVSQSPSNKVTEKGKDVELRCDPISGHTALYWYRQSLGQGLEFLIYFQGNSAPDKSGLPSDRFSAERTGGSVSTLTIQRTQQEDSAVYLCASSFRGAGGTRPQHFGDGTRLSIL.

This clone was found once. The chain's CDR3 is CASSPSTGELFF. As DNA, the CDR3 is TGTGCCAGCAGCCCAAGTACCGGGGAGCTGTTTTTT. The chain recombines TRBV7-9 with TRBJ2-2, with D hard to call. The CDR3 is made up of 12 amino acids. In germline, CDR1 is SEHNR, CDR2 FQNEAQ (reference sequence). V lost 5 bases and J lost 5, with 6 bases in between.

CDR3 in DNA: TGCGCCAGCAGTGAGTCTAAGGGGACAGATACGCAGTATTTT. Residues: CASSESKGTDTQYF. The chain has TRBV10-1 and TRBJ2-3; perhaps TRBD1 as D (5 bases). The V and J ends lost 0 bases and 3 bases respectively, with 7 bases between them. The length of the CDR3 is 14 residues. CDR1 is WNHNN, CDR2 SYGVQD, per germline (reference sequence).

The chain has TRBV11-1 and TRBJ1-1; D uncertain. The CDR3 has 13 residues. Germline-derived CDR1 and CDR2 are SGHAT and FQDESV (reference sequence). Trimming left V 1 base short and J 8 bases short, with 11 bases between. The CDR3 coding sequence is TGTGCCAGCAGCTTAGTGGGCAGCTTAGAAGCTTTCTTT. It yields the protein CASSLVGSLEAFF.

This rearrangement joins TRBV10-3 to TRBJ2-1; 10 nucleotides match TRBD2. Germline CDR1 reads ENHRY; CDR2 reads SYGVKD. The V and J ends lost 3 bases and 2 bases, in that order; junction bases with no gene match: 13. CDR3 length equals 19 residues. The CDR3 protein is CAISEGGGGGLAAYNEQFF. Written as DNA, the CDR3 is TGTGCCATCAGTGAAGGAGGGGGGGGAGGACTAGCGGCCTACAATGAGCAGTTCTTC.

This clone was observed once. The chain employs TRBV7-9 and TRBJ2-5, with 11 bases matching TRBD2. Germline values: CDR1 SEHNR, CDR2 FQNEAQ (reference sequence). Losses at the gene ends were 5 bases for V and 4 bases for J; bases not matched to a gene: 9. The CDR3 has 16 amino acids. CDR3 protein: CASSTDSGRARETQYF. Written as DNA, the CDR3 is TGTGCCAGCAGCACTGATAGCGGGAGGGCCCGAGAGACCCAGTACTTC.